Shown below are 19 T cell receptor delta chains from a single sample sequenced in a study of Vγ9Vδ2 T cells in congenital toxoplasmosis. A single-tube template-switch cDNA reaction was primed with TRGC- and TRDC-specific primers. Both the TRGC1 and TRGC2 constant genes were targeted by the TRGC primer. TCRdb re-called the reads via CATT. The sample includes about a thousand delta-chain clones, 18% of them seen just once. The sample consisted of gamma-delta T cells from blood. These TCRs come from a child under 10 years old born to a mother with Toxoplasma gondii infection during pregnancy, either congenitally infected or uninfected (not recorded which).

The table lists this clone with a few counts. The genes are TRDV2 and TRDJ1; unclear D gene. CDR3 size: 16 residues. Germline loops: CDR1 GEAIGNYY, CDR2 EKD. V lost 0 bases, J lost 2 bases, and 15 bases lay in between. The CDR3 sequence: CACDTLRTVATDKLIF. CDR3 nucleotides: TGTGCCTGTGACACCCTCCGTACTGTCGCGACCGATAAACTCATCTTT.

By frequency in the sample, this clone is large. The V gene is TRDV2, the J gene TRDJ1, with 13 bases aligning to TRDD3. The CDR3 sequence is 21 residues long. After removal of 0 bases from V and 1 base from J, the junction contained 16 bases not matched to a gene. Germline lookup yields CDR1 GEAIGNYY and CDR2 EKD. The DNA for the CDR3 is TGTGCCTGTGACACCGTTAGTGCCCCGTTACTGGGGGATACGACCACCGATAAACTCATCTTT. Translation: CACDTVSAPLLGDTTTDKLIF.

This clone is labeled medium-sized. The rearrangement joins TRDV2 to TRDJ1; 7 nucleotides line up with TRDD3. The J gene, absent from TCRdb, was called here by matching the DNA to germline. CDR1 GEAIGNYY and CDR2 EKD come from the germline V gene. The CDR3 length is 17 residues. The J segment lost 2 bases and the V segment lost 3 bases, leaving 14 bases of the junction unmatched. The chain's CDR3 is CACDPLGATVGTDKLIF. The CDR3 coding sequence is TGTGCCTGTGACCCCCTGGGGGCCACCGTGGGGACCGATAAACTCATCTTT.

Only a few counts were recorded for this clone. This could be a read error, since a much larger clone is one nucleotide away. The chain joins TRDV1 to TRDJ1; the match to TRDD3 covers 8 bases. Germline V gene lookup returns CDR1 TSWWSYY and CDR2 QGS. The CDR3 contains 23 residues. The V and J ends lost 5 bases and 0 bases, in that order; junction bases with no gene match: 29. In DNA, the CDR3 is TGTGCTCTTGGGCCGCCTGCCTCCTTCGCATCGGGGGATAAGATGGGGTACACCGATAAACTCATCTTT. Amino acid sequence: CALGPPASFASGDKMGYTDKLIF.

With respect to this clone: A much more abundant neighbour one base away suggests this may be a read error. This chain links TRDV2 with TRDJ3; D is unclear. Since TCRdb gives no J gene, matching the DNA to germline was used here to assign it. In germline, CDR1 is GEAIGNYY, CDR2 EKD. This CDR3 has 20 amino acids. V lost 1 base, J lost 0 bases, and 18 bases lay in between. The CDR3 is CACDTLLGSQNSWDTRQMFF. DNA for the CDR3: TGTGCCTGTGACACTCTACTTGGGTCCCAAAACTCCTGGGACACCCGACAGATGTTTTTC.

This clone is termed medium-sized (0.01 to 0.1%). The chain joins TRDV2 to TRDJ1; tentatively, D is TRDD3 (6 bases). V gave up 2 bases and J gave up 8 bases, with 23 bases separating them. The V gene's germline CDR1 is GEAIGNYY and CDR2 EKD. The CDR3 sequence is 16 residues long. In DNA, the CDR3 is TGTGCCTGTGACAGACTGGGCGGAGACGGCCCGGCCAAACTCATCTTT. This sequence encodes CACDRLGGDGPAKLIF.

This clone occurred a few times. A much larger clone is a single base away; this may be a read error. This rearrangement joins TRDV1 to TRDJ1, with unresolved D. Germline lookup yields CDR1 TSWWSYY and CDR2 QGS. The V end was cut by 2 bases, the J end by 7 bases, with 20 bases between. The CDR3 runs 16 residues. For the CDR3, the DNA is TGTGCTCTTGGGGAAAATGTTCCCCGGGAACCCGGTAAACTCATCTTT. This gives the protein CALGENVPREPGKLIF.

This clone is labeled as medium-sized. The genes are TRDV2 and TRDJ1, with 10 bases matching TRDD3. Germline V CDR1 and CDR2: GEAIGNYY, EKD. CDR3 length: 16 amino acids. Trimming removed 3 bases from V and 10 bases from J; junction bases left unmatched: 16. Here the CDR3 reads CACDHLRTGGSGTLIF. The CDR3 DNA follows: TGTGCCTGTGACCACCTTCGTACTGGGGGATCCGGAACACTCATCTTT.

By its share, this clone is medium-sized. The chain combines TRDV2 with TRDJ1, with a tentative D call TRDD3 (6 bases). Per the germline V gene, CDR1 is GEAIGNYY and CDR2 is EKD. The V gene lost 3 bases and the J gene lost 0 bases, with 13 bases spanning the gap. The CDR3 has 15 residues. CDR3 sequence: CACDPLGIHTDKLIF. DNA of the CDR3: TGTGCCTGTGACCCCCTGGGGATCCACACCGATAAACTCATCTTT.

Judged by abundance, this clone is large. The V and J genes are TRDV3 and TRDJ1; 11 bases match TRDD3. Germline-derived CDR1 and CDR2 are TVYSNPD and GDNSRS (reference sequence). The CDR3 is 21 residues long. After removal of 2 bases from V and 0 bases from J, the junction contained 23 bases not matched to a gene. CDR3 sequence: CAFLPFLIRMGDTGYTDKLIF. The CDR3 DNA reads as TGTGCCTTTCTCCCCTTCCTCATACGGATGGGGGATACGGGGTACACCGATAAACTCATCTTT.

By proportion, this clone is medium-sized. The chain has TRDV2 and TRDJ2, with 8 bases lining up with TRDD3. The CDR3 covers 18 residues. In germline, CDR1 is GEAIGNYY, CDR2 EKD. After removal of 1 base from V and 0 bases from J, the junction contained 9 bases not matched to a gene. The CDR3 loop reads CACDTVLGGSSLTAQLFF. In DNA form, the CDR3 reads TGTGCCTGTGACACGGTACTGGGGGGCTCCTCTTTGACAGCACAACTCTTCTTT.

In this sample, this clone is large. The rearrangement joins TRAV38-2/DV8 to TRDJ1; 12 nucleotides line up with TRDD3. J gave up 7 bases and V 0 bases, and 10 bases lay outside the gene matches. Germline V lookup: CDR1 TSESDYY, CDR2 QEAYKQQN. The CDR3 has 17 amino acids. CDR3 DNA: TGTGCTTATAGGAGCGCCCTAGTCCTGGGGGATACGATTAAACTCATCTTT. Its translation: CAYRSALVLGDTIKLIF.

By share, this clone ranks as large (0.1 to 1%). The chain joins TRDV2 to TRDJ1; maybe TRDD3 (5 bases). The germline V and J ends were trimmed by 3 bases and 0 bases, with 13 bases remaining between them. The CDR3 consists of 15 residues. CDR1 and CDR2 from the germline V gene are GEAIGNYY and EKD. The CDR3 DNA sequence: TGTGCCTGTGACCCCGTGGGGTTGTACACCGATAAACTCATCTTT. Its translation: CACDPVGLYTDKLIF.

Remarks on this clone: A read error may be the cause here, since a much bigger clone is one base away. This chain connects TRDV2 to TRDJ3; D is uncertain. The J gene was not available in TCRdb and was assigned here by matching the DNA to germline segments. The CDR3 runs 20 residues. The germline V gene has CDR1 GEAIGNYY and CDR2 EKD. V lost 0 bases and J 0 bases, leaving 17 bases between the germline ends. CDR3: CACDTVPRGRSSWDTRQMFF. The CDR3 bases are TGTGCCTGTGACACCGTCCCGAGAGGTCGAAGCTCCTGGGACACCCGACAGATGTTTTTC.

Of note for this clone: Being one base from a much bigger clone, this may be a read error. Other nucleotide sequences in the sample specify the same CDR3. V usage is TRDV1 and J usage is TRDJ1; 9 nucleotides match TRDD3. Germline loops: CDR1 TSWWSYY, CDR2 QGS. This CDR3 is built from 23 residues. The CDR3 coding sequence is TGTGCTCTTGGGGAACGAACGCAGGGTACTGGGGGACAAACCGCACGATACACAGATAAACTCATCTTT. Its translation is CALGERTQGTGGQTARYTDKLIF.

The V call is TRDV2, the J call TRDJ1; tentative D call: TRDD3 (6 bases). TCRdb does not report a J gene; here it was assigned by matching the DNA to germline references. The CDR3 spans 14 residues. Germline-derived CDR1 and CDR2 are GEAIGNYY and EKD. Between the trimmed V and J ends, which lost 3 bases and 0 bases, there was a span of 10 bases. CDR3 bases: TGTGCCTGTGACCCGTGGGGATACACCGATAAACTCATCTTT. Encoded protein: CACDPWGYTDKLIF.

In this sample, this clone turned up once. A far larger clone is one nucleotide away, so this likely arose from a read error. The same CDR3 arises from other DNA sequences in this sample as well. The V gene is TRDV1, but the J gene lacks a call; the table's D call, TRDD3, has no DNA check behind it. This CDR3 contains 23 residues. Germline assignment: CDR1 TSWWSYY and CDR2 QGS. The CDR3 loop is CALGTRAGLPTLGDTPGSTKLIF. For the CDR3, the DNA is TGTGCTCTTGGGACCCGCGCAGGCCTTCCTACACTTGGGGATACTCCGGGATCGACAAAGCTCATCTTT.

This clone is categorized as large (0.1 to 1%). The chain couples TRDV1 to TRDJ1; 7 nucleotides line up with TRDD3. The CDR3 covers 19 residues. Germline V lookup: CDR1 TSWWSYY, CDR2 QGS. J lost 10 bases, V lost 0 bases, and 23 bases had no gene match. Here the CDR3 reads CALGELSHLLGLGTHGLIF. The DNA for the CDR3 is TGTGCTCTTGGGGAACTCTCCCACCTTCTGGGACTGGGGACCCATGGACTCATCTTT.

Comments on this clone: This clone may be a read error of a much larger clone one base away. The chain joins TRDV2 to TRDJ1; 9 bases match TRDD3. TCRdb supplies no J gene; here it was assigned by aligning the nucleotide sequence to germline. Trimming removed 4 bases from V and 0 bases from J; junction bases left unmatched: 11. Germline values: CDR1 GEAIGNYY, CDR2 EKD. The CDR3 is 17 residues long. CDR3 residues: CACESLGEPKYTDKLIF. CDR3 DNA sequence: TGTGCCTGTGAGTCACTGGGGGAGCCGAAGTACACCGATAAACTCATCTTT.